This T cell receptor (beta chain) was observed in a study of graft-versus-host responses after intestinal transplantation. Study-level background: Recipients had multivisceral, liver-intestinal, or isolated intestinal transplants. The whole recipient group had anti-thymocyte globulin induction followed by tacrolimus and steroids for around 3 years.

By frequency in the sample, this clone is medium-sized (0.01 to 0.1%). General study findings and limits: Allografts of one patient group, those with graft-donor T cell macrochimerism, had high graft-versus-host to host-versus-graft clonal ratios.

This table comes from immunoSEQ multiplex PCR, and its TCRdb copy is limited to in-frame clones, with some not included. The sample holds roughly 10,000 clones, 30% to 40% seen once. The TCR sequence derives from a human patient who was an organ donor for intestinal transplantation. Sequenced here: alloreactive CD4+ T cells from a mixed lymphocyte reaction culture, sampled before transplantation. Subset defined: CFSE-low proliferating T cells sorted from roughly six-day pre-transplant mixed lymphocyte reaction (GvH or HvG direction).

The CDR3 loop is CAISRIGTGWDYEQYF. The CDR3 DNA sequence: TGTGCCATCAGCCGAATCGGGACAGGGTGGGACTACGAGCAGTACTTC. V and J are TRBV10-3 and TRBJ2-7; 9 nucleotides line up with TRBD1. Germline V gives CDR1 ENHRY, CDR2 SYGVKD. The CDR3 has 16 amino acids. Trimming removed 6 bases from V and 3 bases from J; junction bases left unmatched: 12.